The entry below gives a single T cell receptor (beta chain) sequence along with its context. The antigen is undetermined. These data belong to a study of CD8+ T cells in alopecia areata. Study as a whole: Treated patients took oral tofacitinib at 5 to 10 mg twice daily. Tofacitinib therapy took 6 to 18 months; 6 months off drug came after.

Extracted RNA was reverse transcribed, and the resulting cDNA served as sequencing template. The protocol was immunoSEQ multiplex PCR, while the TCRdb copy is restricted to in-frame clones and leaves out a portion. The table has 150,000 to 190,000 clones, around half seen once. Germline V CDR1 and CDR2: SQVTM, ANQGSEA. The V and J ends lost 4 bases and 2 bases respectively, with 9 bases between them. This CDR3 region has 14 residues. Overall study findings and caveats: Against the mouse data, patients shared TCRs less clearly, possibly for HLA reasons.

Both peripheral blood and punch biopsies of lesional scalp skin were obtained from patients who had alopecia areata. The sample here was CD8+ T cells sorted from blood, taken at week 0. The receptor's source is a human donor with alopecia areata. The chain links TRBV29-1 to TRBJ2-6; tentative D call: TRBD1 (6 bases). The CDR3 coding sequence is TGCAGCGTTGGGACAGCGACTGGGGCCAACGTCCTGACTTTC. Translating gives CSVGTATGANVLTF.